What follows are 26 T cell receptor beta chains derived from one specimen sequenced in a study of blood T cells in healthy people across ages. Then a second PCR, running about 6 to 11 cycles, was carried out with a sample-barcoded 5' primer and a J-beta primer mix. TCRdb reanalysed the 5' RACE reads using MiXCR and keeps one entry per CDR3 protein. The data show 800,000 or so distinct CDR3 sequences, about 46% seen once. Specimen: blood. The receptors here all came from a man older than 75 in good health.

Of note for this clonotype: A read error may explain this, as a much larger clone is one base away. The chain employs TRBV12-3 or TRBV12-4 and TRBJ2-7; no clear D gene. V shed 6 bases and J shed 3 bases, with 9 bases lying between them. The CDR3 covers 12 residues. CDR3 in amino acids: CASRLSYYEQYF. In DNA, the CDR3 is TGTGCCAGCAGGTTATCCTACTACGAGCAGTACTTC.

The chain joins TRBV6-2 or TRBV6-3 to TRBJ2-3; 9 positions agree with TRBD1. The CDR3 is made up of 16 amino acids. V shed 0 bases, J shed 5 bases, and the junction held 6 bases outside the gene matches. The germline CDR1 and CDR2 sequences are MNHEY and SVGEGT. The chain's CDR3 is CASSYSPGQGGDTQYF. The CDR3 DNA is TGTGCCAGCAGTTACTCCCCGGGACAGGGAGGAGATACGCAGTATTTT.

The V call is TRBV24-1, the J call TRBJ2-5; D may correspond to TRBD1 or TRBD2 (5 bases each). The DNA end is more similar to TRBJ2-7, so the J call may be wrong. The CDR3 extends over 16 amino acids. Germline lookup yields CDR1 KGHDR and CDR2 SFDVKD. The CDR3 reads CATSDPGTSSRGEQYF. The CDR3 bases are TGTGCCACCAGTGACCCCGGGACCTCATCCCGCGGCGAGCAGTACTTC.

The table lists this clonotype with a few counts. The chain employs TRBV29-1 and TRBJ2-3, with D tentatively TRBD1 or TRBD2 (5 bases each). Germline loops: CDR1 SQVTM, CDR2 ANQGSEA. Trimming removed 2 bases at V and 11 bases at J, with 17 bases between. This CDR3 region has 13 residues. CDR3 residues: CSVEIPPEGRQYF. The CDR3 nucleotides are TGCAGCGTTGAAATTCCACCAGAGGGGAGGCAGTATTTT.

As regards this clonotype: A much larger clone is a single base away; this may be a read error. The chain joins TRBV10-3 to TRBJ2-1, with TRBD1 identical over 9 bases. CDR1 is ENHRY, CDR2 SYGVKD, per germline. CDR3 size: 14 residues. The J segment lost 13 bases and the V segment lost 10 bases, leaving 17 bases of the junction unmatched. CDR3 in amino acids: CATRRQGVTETQFF. CDR3 bases: TGTGCCACCCGACGACAGGGGGTTACAGAGACCCAGTTCTTC.

This clonotype was seen a handful of times. The V call is TRBV28, the J call TRBJ2-3; D is possibly TRBD2 (5 bases). This CDR3 region has 13 residues. The V gene lost 4 bases and the J gene lost 7 bases, with 12 bases spanning the gap. CDR1 and CDR2 from the germline V gene are MDHEN and SYDVKM. The CDR3 region has the DNA TGTGCCAGCAGTTCCGGACTCTTCAATACGCAGTATTTT. This gives the protein CASSSGLFNTQYF.

This clonotype was found a few times. V usage is TRBV28 and J usage is TRBJ1-1, with TRBD1 as a possible D gene (5 bases). The V end lost 4 bases, the J end lost 1 base, and 16 bases lay between the germline ends. This CDR3 has 16 amino acids. The germline gives CDR1 MDHEN, CDR2 SYDVKM. CDR3 coding DNA: TGTGCCAGCAGTTCCAACCCAGGGAACGGGAACACTGAAGCTTTCTTT. It encodes CASSSNPGNGNTEAFF.

The chain is built from TRBV27 and TRBJ2-1; 8 bases map to TRBD1. The junction had 5 bases not matched to a gene; V was cut back by 4 bases and J by 6 bases. This CDR3 is built from 14 residues. Germline V gene data show CDR1 as MNHEY and CDR2 as SMNVEV (reference sequence). The CDR3 bases are TGTGCCAGCAGTTCGGACAGGGACCGCAATGAGCAGTTCTTC. This gives the protein CASSSDRDRNEQFF.

V is TRBV5-1 and J is TRBJ2-7, with D tentatively TRBD2 (6 bases). Germline lookup yields CDR1 SGHRS and CDR2 YFSETQ. With 4 bases removed from V and 4 bases from J, the gap between germline ends came to 12 bases. This CDR3 is 13 amino acids long. The CDR3 bases are TGCGCCAGCAGCATCACCGGGAGTTACGAGCAGTACTTC. It is translated as CASSITGSYEQYF.

The chain has TRBV28 and TRBJ2-4, with 10 nucleotides matching TRBD1. With 6 bases clipped from V and 0 bases from J, the junction kept 8 bases outside the gene matches. CDR1 is MDHEN, CDR2 SYDVKM, per germline. The CDR3 sequence is 17 residues long. CDR3 nucleotide sequence: TGTGCCAGCAGCCCAGGGACAGGGGATATAGCCAAAAACATTCAGTACTTC. Translated, it gives CASSPGTGDIAKNIQYF.

The rearrangement uses TRBV6-2 or TRBV6-3 and TRBJ2-1; D not certain. Trimming took 8 bases from V and 6 from J, leaving 20 bases between them. Per germline, CDR1 MNHEY and CDR2 SVGEGT. This CDR3 has 15 residues. Here the CDR3 reads CASGNSLGKINEQFF. CDR3 nucleotide sequence: TGTGCCAGCGGAAATAGTTTAGGGAAAATCAATGAGCAGTTCTTC.

In its sample, this clonotype was seen a few times. This sequence joins TRBV29-1 and TRBJ1-1, with a tentative D call TRBD1 (5 bases). Trimming pared 4 bases from V and 1 base from J, leaving 10 bases between. The CDR3 sequence is 13 residues long. Germline V gives CDR1 SQVTM, CDR2 ANQGSEA. CDR3 DNA sequence: TGCAGCGTTGTACGGGGGGGGAACACTGAAGCTTTCTTT. Protein sequence: CSVVRGGNTEAFF.

This chain uses TRBV29-1 with TRBJ2-7; 7 nucleotides match TRBD1. V was clipped by 5 bases and J by 2 bases; unmatched bases: 6. The germline gives CDR1 SQVTM, CDR2 ANQGSEA. The CDR3 runs 13 residues. The CDR3 DNA reads TGCAGCGTTAGGAGACAGGGCCCCTACGAGCAGTACTTC. It is translated as CSVRRQGPYEQYF.

There are a few counts of this clonotype. The genes are TRBV5-1 and TRBJ1-2; D remains unclear. V was cut by 3 bases and J by 3 bases, with 9 bases left in between. This CDR3 spans 13 amino acids. Germline loops: CDR1 SGHRS, CDR2 YFSETQ. The CDR3, as DNA: TGCGCCAGCAGCTCCGGTAGGCACTATGGCTACACCTTC. This translates into CASSSGRHYGYTF.

This clonotype was detected only once. CDR3 sequence (DNA): TGTGCCAGCAGTCCAGCTAGCAGGAGGTACGGAGATACGCAGTATTTT. Encoded protein: CASSPASRRYGDTQYF. This chain joins TRBV6-2 or TRBV6-3 and TRBJ2-3; D is perhaps TRBD2 (5 bases). Germline lookup yields CDR1 MNHEY and CDR2 SVGEGT. V lost 5 bases, J lost 5 bases, and 20 bases lay in between. This CDR3 comprises 16 residues.

The rearrangement links TRBV12-3 or TRBV12-4 to TRBJ1-1; 7 bases align to TRBD1. The CDR3 is 16 amino acids. Trimming cost V 1 base and J 3 bases; bases outside gene matches: 8. CDR3 residues: CASSLGGGRGYTEAFF. CDR3 sequence (DNA): TGTGCCAGCAGTTTAGGCGGAGGCAGGGGGTACACTGAAGCTTTCTTT.

This clonotype was detected only once. CDR3 sequence reads: CSARDPHVLIYGYTF. CDR3 bases: TGCAGTGCTAGAGATCCCCATGTACTGATCTATGGCTACACCTTC. The rearrangement links TRBV20-1 to TRBJ1-2; D uncertain. The CDR3 is 15 residues long. V was shortened by 0 bases and J by 4 bases, with 15 bases between the two germline ends. Germline CDR1 DFQATT, CDR2 SNEGSKA (reference sequence).

In this sample, this clonotype turned up a few times. The rearrangement uses TRBV27 and TRBJ1-5; D is perhaps TRBD1 (5 bases). Germline CDR1 MNHEY, CDR2 SMNVEV (reference sequence). V lost 0 bases, J lost 10 bases, and 19 bases lay in between. The CDR3 consists of 16 residues. CDR3 residues: CASSLSSGHPIKPQHF. The CDR3 DNA reads TGTGCCAGCAGTTTATCGTCCGGACACCCGATCAAACCCCAGCATTTT.

The CDR3 nucleotides read TGTGCCTCTACTCGGGGACGGAACACTGAAGCTTTCTTT. This encodes CASTRGRNTEAFF. The rearrangement links TRBV19 to TRBJ1-1, with TRBD1 as a possible D gene (5 bases). Trimming pared 11 bases from V and 1 base from J, leaving 14 bases between. This CDR3 spans 13 amino acids. Looked up from germline, CDR1 is LNHDA and CDR2 is SQIVND (reference sequence).

This clonotype was observed a handful of times. The chain combines TRBV27 with TRBJ2-4, with 9 positions matching TRBD1. V was clipped by 5 bases and J by 10 bases; unmatched bases: 6. Germline values: CDR1 MNHEY, CDR2 SMNVEV (reference sequence). The CDR3 sequence is 13 residues long. CDR3 in amino acids: CASSQDRGTIQYF. CDR3 nucleotide sequence: TGTGCCAGCAGTCAGGACAGGGGAACGATTCAGTACTTC.

This chain uses TRBV12-3 or TRBV12-4 with TRBJ1-5; TRBD1 agrees at 7 bases. V lost 6 bases to trimming and J lost 3 bases; unmatched junction nucleotides: 5. The CDR3 totals 14 residues. The CDR3 region is CASSSTGANQPQHF. DNA for the CDR3: TGTGCCAGCAGCAGTACAGGGGCCAATCAGCCCCAGCATTTT.

J is TRBJ1-5 and V is TRBV25-1, with D unresolved. The germline gives CDR1 MGHDK, CDR2 SYGVNS. This CDR3 is built from 12 residues. V was pared by 3 bases and J by 4 bases, with 4 bases between. CDR3: CASSDQNQPQHF. The CDR3 DNA follows: TGTGCCAGCAGTGACCAAAATCAGCCCCAGCATTTT.

The J gene is TRBJ1-1, the V gene TRBV6-5; maybe TRBD1 (5 bases). The germline CDR1 and CDR2 sequences are MNHEY and SVGAGI. The CDR3 runs to 14 residues. V was pared by 0 bases and J by 4 bases, with 9 bases between. The CDR3 DNA sequence: TGTGCCAGCAGTTACTCGGGGGAGGTCACTGAAGCTTTCTTT. Protein product: CASSYSGEVTEAFF.

As concerns this clonotype: The junction does not match germline at one end; this may be a read error. This sequence joins TRBV7-7 and TRBJ2-3; D may be TRBD1 or TRBD2 (5 bases each). This CDR3 has 16 residues. The germline CDR1 and CDR2 sequences are SSHAT and FNYEAQ (reference sequence). The CDR3 reads CASSLTADMSTDTQYF. CDR3 DNA: TGTGCTAGCAGCTTAACAGCGGACATGAGCACAGATACGCAGTATTTT.

The DNA for the CDR3 is TGCAGTGCTAGAAGGCGGGAGCTAAACGAGCAGTACTTC. Protein product: CSARRRELNEQYF. The chain combines TRBV20-1 with TRBJ2-7; the match to TRBD2 covers 7 bases. The trim removed 2 bases at V and 5 bases at J, leaving 6 bases unmatched. The CDR3 length is 13 residues. Germline values: CDR1 DFQATT, CDR2 SNEGSKA (reference sequence).

This clonotype was detected a few times. Here the CDR3 reads CSPGTPRENEQFF. CDR3 DNA sequence: TGCAGCCCTGGGACGCCGAGGGAGAATGAGCAGTTCTTC. V and J are TRBV20-1 and TRBJ2-1; D tentatively fits TRBD1 or TRBD2 (5 bases each). The CDR3 covers 13 residues. Looked up from germline, CDR1 is DFQATT and CDR2 is SNEGSKA (reference sequence).